The 18 T cell receptor beta chains below come from one sample, sequenced in a study of T cells in Graves' hyperthyroidism and ophthalmopathy. Amplification of TCR beta CDR3 regions used RNA as the template. During a first-round RT-PCR of the TCR CDR3, the HTBI primer set was used. Each CDR3 protein gets one entry after TCRdb re-called the multiplex PCR reads with MiXCR. The table shows some 490,000 distinct CDR3 sequences, with roughly 15% occurring only once. The source material was blood. These TCRs come from a woman in her thirties with Graves' ophthalmopathy.

At least ten counts were recorded for this clonotype. The rearrangement joins TRBV20-1 to TRBJ1-5; D remains unclear. Trimming cost V 6 bases and J 7 bases, with 16 bases left between them. The CDR3 is 13 amino acids. Germline CDR1 and CDR2: DFQATT and SNEGSKA (reference sequence). CDR3 bases: TGCAGTGCATCGGGCCTTCCGGAGCAGCCCCAGCATTTT. It translates to CSASGLPEQPQHF.

This clonotype turned up a few times. This rearrangement joins TRBV4-3 to TRBJ1-2; D remains ambiguous. The CDR3 runs 13 residues. Germline lookup yields CDR1 LGHNA and CDR2 YSLEER. V lost 0 bases and J 8 bases, leaving 10 bases between the germline ends. In DNA form, the CDR3 reads TGCGCCAGCAGCCAAGACGGAACTACCGGCTACACCTTC. It is translated as CASSQDGTTGYTF.

This clonotype has at least ten counts. V and J are TRBV7-9 and TRBJ2-1; possible D gene TRBD2, 6 bases. Germline V gene sequence: CDR1 SEHNR, CDR2 FQNEAQ (reference sequence). The CDR3 extends over 12 amino acids. V dropped 5 bases and J dropped 7 bases, with 9 bases sitting between them. The CDR3 loop reads CASSGGWNEQFF. The CDR3 nucleotides are TGTGCCAGCAGCGGAGGGTGGAATGAGCAGTTCTTC. Full variable domain (outside the CDR3, taken from reference TRBV7-9 and TRBJ2-1): DTGVSQNPRHKITKRGQNVTFRCDPISEHNRLYWYRQTLGQGPEFLTYFQNEAQLEKSRLLSDRFSAERPKGSFSTLEIQRTEQGDSAMYLCASSGGWNEQFFGPGTRLTVL.

J is TRBJ1-2 and V is TRBV4-1; 9 bases line up with TRBD1. V was pared by 4 bases and J by 3 bases, with 3 bases of the junction left unmatched. CDR3 length: 14 residues. Germline CDR1 and CDR2: MGHRA and YSYEKL. The CDR3 is CASSLRDRDYGYTF. DNA for the CDR3: TGCGCCAGCAGCCTAAGGGACAGGGACTATGGCTACACCTTC.

This clonotype was observed at least ten times. V and J are TRBV7-2 and TRBJ2-5, with a weak D call TRBD2 (5 bases). The CDR3 covers 13 residues. Trimming took 7 bases from V and 3 from J, leaving 12 bases between them. Per germline, CDR1 SGHTA and CDR2 FQGNSA. CDR3: CASTEGTKETQYF. CDR3 DNA: TGTGCCAGCACAGAGGGTACAAAAGAGACCCAGTACTTC.

This clonotype appeared many times. The chain has TRBV30 and TRBJ2-7; no reliable D call. This CDR3 has 14 amino acids. Trimming removed 4 bases at V and 4 bases at J, with 17 bases between. The germline V gene encodes CDR1 GTSNPN and CDR2 SVGIG (reference sequence). The CDR3 region has the DNA TGTGCCTGGAACGCAGCGTTGGGGTGGTACGAGCAGTACTTC. It yields the protein CAWNAALGWYEQYF.

The chain employs TRBV5-5 and TRBJ2-7; 7 positions agree with TRBD2. This CDR3 contains 16 residues. In germline, CDR1 is SGHKS, CDR2 YYEKEE (reference sequence). Losses at the gene ends were 0 bases for V and 4 bases for J; bases not matched to a gene: 10. The CDR3 DNA reads TGTGCCAGCAGCTTGGGGGAGCGGGGCCGCAATTACGAGCAGTACTTC. It codes for CASSLGERGRNYEQYF.

This clonotype was seen ten or more times. The chain employs TRBV5-5 and TRBJ2-7; D gene unclear. This CDR3 is 15 amino acids long. Germline V CDR1 and CDR2: SGHKS, YYEKEE (reference sequence). Trimming took 8 bases from V and 3 from J, leaving 21 bases between them. Here the CDR3 DNA reads TGTGCCAGTAACCCCCCAAGCCTGGGTAACTACGAGCAGTACTTC. Protein sequence: CASNPPSLGNYEQYF.

The rearrangement uses TRBV14 and TRBJ1-2; no clear D gene. Germline values: CDR1 SGHDN, CDR2 FVKESK. The CDR3 covers 14 residues. The V end lost 3 bases, the J end lost 6 bases, and 14 bases lay between the germline ends. CDR3 DNA sequence: TGTGCCAGCAGCCACAAATCGAACAGCCATGGCTACACCTTC. Encoded protein: CASSHKSNSHGYTF.

This clonotype was seen repeatedly, ten times or more. V and J are TRBV5-1 and TRBJ2-1; TRBD2 aligns across 13 bases. Trimming took 4 bases from V and 8 from J; bases not matched to a gene: 6. Germline CDR1 is SGHRS and CDR2 is YFSETQ. The CDR3 runs 15 residues. CDR3 bases: TGCGCCAGCAGCCAGACTAGCGGGAGGCTCGATGAGCAGTTCTTC. It encodes CASSQTSGRLDEQFF.

V and J are TRBV10-3 and TRBJ2-5; D gene unclear. This CDR3 region has 14 residues. With 0 bases removed from V and 3 bases from J, the gap between germline ends came to 8 bases. Germline-derived CDR1 and CDR2 are ENHRY and SYGVKD. CDR3 DNA: TGTGCCATCAGTGAGTCTGGTCAGGAAGAGACCCAGTACTTC. Protein: CAISESGQEETQYF.

This clonotype occurred a few times. This chain uses TRBV4-1 with TRBJ2-7, with a possible D match to TRBD1 (6 bases). CDR3 length equals 14 residues. Looked up from germline, CDR1 is MGHRA and CDR2 is YSYEKL. V was shortened by 1 base and J by 3 bases, with 10 bases between the two germline ends. Here the CDR3 DNA reads TGCGCCAGCAGCCAAGGACAGGCCAACTACGAGCAGTACTTC. It encodes CASSQGQANYEQYF.

The CDR3 loop reads CSADSGRESQETQYF. In nucleotides, the CDR3 is TGCAGTGCTGATAGCGGGAGGGAGAGCCAAGAGACCCAGTACTTC. This chain connects TRBV20-1 to TRBJ2-5, with TRBD2 identical over 11 bases. CDR1 is DFQATT, CDR2 SNEGSKA, per germline (reference sequence). Germline trimming cut 5 bases from V and 1 base from J; bases unmatched to any gene: 6. This CDR3 is 15 amino acids long.

This chain joins TRBV4-1 and TRBJ2-6; weak D call: TRBD1 (5 bases). Germline V gives CDR1 MGHRA, CDR2 YSYEKL. The CDR3 length is 14 residues. V was shortened by 0 bases and J by 8 bases, with 8 bases between the two germline ends. CDR3 loop: CASSQDTGPNVLTF. The DNA of the CDR3 is TGCGCCAGCAGCCAAGATACAGGCCCCAACGTCCTGACTTTC.

The genes are TRBV29-1 and TRBJ1-2, with 8 bases identical to TRBD1. The CDR3 sequence is 12 residues long. Trimming removed 5 bases from V and 7 bases from J; junction bases left unmatched: 6. Germline lookup yields CDR1 SQVTM and CDR2 ANQGSEA. The CDR3 protein is CSVPLGTGGYTF. As DNA, the CDR3 is TGCAGCGTTCCCCTGGGGACAGGTGGCTACACCTTC.

V and J are TRBV7-9 and TRBJ1-2; TRBD1 might be the D (6 bases). Between the trimmed V and J ends, which lost 5 bases and 8 bases, there was a span of 12 bases. Germline V gives CDR1 SEHNR, CDR2 FQNEAQ (reference sequence). The CDR3 extends over 12 amino acids. As DNA, the CDR3 is TGTGCCAGCAGCCCTACAGGGATCGGCTACACCTTC. Translating it yields CASSPTGIGYTF.

This chain links TRBV12-3 or TRBV12-4 with TRBJ1-4; D call uncertain. Trimming pared 6 bases from V and 7 bases from J, leaving 15 bases between. The CDR3 is 14 amino acids. The DNA for the CDR3 is TGTGCCAGCAGCAACAGAGGGCATCGTGAAAAACTGTTTTTT. It specifies CASSNRGHREKLFF.

The sample holds many counts of this clonotype. The CDR3 is CASRQGGSGNTIYF. In DNA form, the CDR3 reads TGTGCCAGCAGGCAGGGAGGCTCTGGAAACACCATATATTTT. The chain carries TRBV6-1 and TRBJ1-3; D might be TRBD1 (5 bases). The CDR3 has 14 residues. Trimming shortened V by 6 bases and J by 0 bases, and 9 bases separated the two germline ends. Germline values: CDR1 MNHNS, CDR2 SASEGT.